The 25 T cell receptor beta chains given below trace back to one sample, sequenced in a study of CD8 T cells in Susac syndrome. A quantity of about 0.5 to 1 ug RNA underwent reverse transcription using random hexamers. TCRdb fed the immunoSEQ multiplex PCR reads into MiXCR, producing one record per CDR3 protein. The sample carries some 100,000 distinct CDR3 sequences, 92% recorded once. Source material: CD8+ T cells from PBMCs. These receptors came from a human donor in good health.

This chain uses TRBV24-1 with TRBJ2-2, with D tentatively TRBD1 (5 bases). The CDR3 is 14 amino acids. Germline values: CDR1 KGHDR, CDR2 SFDVKD. V lost 9 bases and J 4 bases, leaving 14 bases between the germline ends. For the CDR3, the DNA is TGTGCCACCGAGGATGTTCAGGGCACCGGGGAGCTGTTTTTT. Translating gives CATEDVQGTGELFF.

This chain joins TRBV6-2 or TRBV6-3 and TRBJ2-1; no clear D. Trimming shortened V by 6 bases and J by 7 bases, and 10 bases separated the two germline ends. The CDR3 has 12 amino acids. Per germline, CDR1 MNHEY and CDR2 SVGEGT. CDR3 nucleotides: TGTGCCAGCAGCCCGGACGAAAATGAGCAGTTCTTC. Its protein is CASSPDENEQFF.

The gene calls are TRBV6-5 and TRBJ1-2; D ambiguous. Germline loops: CDR1 MNHEY, CDR2 SVGAGI. The CDR3 spans 13 residues. Trimming stripped 6 bases from V and 7 bases from J, with 15 bases between. CDR3 in DNA: TGTGCCAGCAGGGTAAGGACCGCGGGTGGCTACACCTTC. Protein: CASRVRTAGGYTF.

V gene TRBV10-3 combines with J gene TRBJ2-3, with 7 bases aligning to TRBD1. With V trimmed by 8 bases and J by 4 bases, 6 bases remained unmatched. Germline V CDR1 and CDR2: ENHRY, SYGVKD. This CDR3 has 13 residues. The CDR3 DNA reads as TGTGCCATCTTTAACAGGGGCGCAGATACGCAGTATTTT. Amino acids: CAIFNRGADTQYF.

The gene calls are TRBV5-6 and TRBJ1-1; D not resolved. V lost 2 bases, J lost 1 base, and 9 bases lay in between. The CDR3 runs to 14 residues. CDR1 is SGHDT, CDR2 YYEEEE, per germline. The CDR3 region has the DNA TGTGCCAGCAGCTTTAGAGGTCGGAACACTGAAGCTTTCTTT. This codes for CASSFRGRNTEAFF.

This chain uses TRBV29-1 with TRBJ1-2; 8 bases match TRBD1. The CDR3 runs to 13 residues. The V segment lost 7 bases and the J segment 7 bases; nucleotides outside the gene matches: 11. In germline, CDR1 is SQVTM, CDR2 ANQGSEA. Written as DNA, the CDR3 is TGCAGCGCCCAAACGGGGCAGGGGGCTGGCTACACCTTC. It encodes CSAQTGQGAGYTF.

The rearrangement links TRBV20-1 to TRBJ2-7, with a possible D match to TRBD1 (5 bases). The CDR3 has 15 amino acids. Trimming stripped 5 bases from V and 0 bases from J, with 17 bases between. CDR1 is DFQATT and CDR2 is SNEGSKA in the germline V gene (reference sequence). Here the CDR3 reads CSAPSTDSNSYEQYF. The CDR3 DNA follows: TGCAGTGCTCCTTCGACAGACTCCAACTCCTACGAGCAGTACTTC.

This clonotype was found a few times. The chain combines TRBV20-1 with TRBJ2-1, with D perhaps given as TRBD1 or TRBD2 (6 bases each). The CDR3 length is 14 residues. V lost 0 bases and J 9 bases, leaving 15 bases between the germline ends. Germline lookup yields CDR1 DFQATT and CDR2 SNEGSKA (reference sequence). The CDR3 here is CSARDRPGASEQFF. As DNA, the CDR3 is TGCAGTGCTAGAGATCGGCCGGGGGCCAGTGAGCAGTTCTTC.

This chain joins TRBV10-3 and TRBJ2-2, with 7 bases that match TRBD1. Trimming removed 8 bases from V and 3 bases from J; junction bases left unmatched: 9. The CDR3 sequence is 15 residues long. Per the germline V gene, CDR1 is ENHRY and CDR2 is SYGVKD. This CDR3 is CAIPDRASDTGELFF. Written as DNA, the CDR3 is TGTGCCATCCCCGACAGGGCGTCGGACACCGGGGAGCTGTTTTTT.

The rearrangement uses TRBV6-5 and TRBJ2-7, with D unresolved. Trimming removed 0 bases at V and 0 bases at J, with 6 bases between. The CDR3 is 14 residues long. Germline assignment: CDR1 MNHEY and CDR2 SVGAGI. The CDR3 DNA sequence: TGTGCCAGCAGTTACTCGTATGGCTCCTACGAGCAGTACTTC. Translated, it gives CASSYSYGSYEQYF.

The chain combines TRBV7-9 with TRBJ1-2, with TRBD1 identical over 8 bases. The V segment lost 4 bases and the J segment 6 bases; nucleotides outside the gene matches: 7. There are 14 residues in the CDR3. CDR1 is SEHNR and CDR2 is FQNEAQ in the germline V gene (reference sequence). CDR3 in amino acids: CASSWTGHRNGYTF. The CDR3 coding sequence is TGTGCCAGCAGCTGGACAGGGCATAGAAATGGCTACACCTTC.

The rearrangement links TRBV7-2 to TRBJ2-5; 10 positions match TRBD2. Germline V gene lookup returns CDR1 SGHTA and CDR2 FQGNSA. This CDR3 is 15 amino acids long. With 5 bases clipped from V and 5 bases from J, the junction kept 8 bases outside the gene matches. For the CDR3, the DNA is TGTGCCAGCAGCCTCAAGCGGGGGGGCCATGAGACCCAGTACTTC. It is translated as CASSLKRGGHETQYF. Drawing the rest from reference TRBV7-2 and TRBJ2-5, the complete variable domain is GAGVSQSPSNKVTEKGKDVELRCDPISGHTALYWYRQSLGQGLEFLIYFQGNSAPDKSGLPSDRFSAERTGGSVSTLTIQRTQQEDSAVYLCASSLKRGGHETQYFGPGTRLLVL.

This clonotype was found once. The chain carries TRBV3-1 and TRBJ2-2; weak D call: TRBD1 (6 bases). Trimming took 0 bases from V and 7 from J, leaving 15 bases between them. The CDR3 runs 16 residues. CDR1 and CDR2 (germline): LGHDT, YNNKEL (reference sequence). CDR3 region: CASSQEGAGPFGELFF. CDR3 sequence (DNA): TGTGCCAGCAGCCAAGAGGGGGCAGGTCCATTCGGGGAGCTGTTTTTT.

Details on this clonotype: The junction differs from germline at one of its ends, possibly a read error. The chain has TRBV20-1 and TRBJ1-1; unclear D gene. The CDR3 is 14 residues long. CDR1 DFQATT and CDR2 SNEGSKA come from the germline V gene (reference sequence). CDR3 in amino acids: CSAGEIGGNTEAFF. The CDR3 nucleotides read TGCAGTGCTGGAGAAATAGGTGGGAACACTGAAGCTTTCTTT.

CDR3 coding DNA: TGTGCCAGCAGCCAAGGGACGACATCGGCCTACGAGCAGTACTTC. The encoded protein is CASSQGTTSAYEQYF. The gene calls are TRBV14 and TRBJ2-7; D unresolved. Trimming removed 1 base at V and 2 bases at J, with 12 bases between. Germline lookup yields CDR1 SGHDN and CDR2 FVKESK. The CDR3 spans 15 residues.

A note on this clonotype: One junction end does not reproduce the germline sequence, and a read error may be involved. The genes are TRBV7-2 and TRBJ2-1, with D uncertain. Germline V lookup: CDR1 SGHTA, CDR2 FQGNSA. The CDR3 sequence is 15 residues long. The CDR3 protein is CASSLVPTGSYEQFF. CDR3 in DNA: TGTGCCAGCAGCTTAGTCCCCACCGGTTCATATGAACAGTTCTTC. Together with reference TRBV7-2 and TRBJ2-1, the CDR3 gives the full variable domain: GAGVSQSPSNKVTEKGKDVELRCDPISGHTALYWYRQSLGQGLEFLIYFQGNSAPDKSGLPSDRFSAERTGGSVSTLTIQRTQQEDSAVYLCASSLVPTGSYEQFFGPGTRLTVL.

The V call is TRBV29-1, the J call TRBJ1-1; D gene ambiguous. Trimming removed 7 bases from V and 1 base from J, with 7 bases in between. The CDR3 covers 11 residues. Germline V gene sequence: CDR1 SQVTM, CDR2 ANQGSEA. This CDR3 reads CSGASNTEAFF. The DNA for the CDR3 is TGCAGCGGTGCTTCGAACACTGAAGCTTTCTTT.

This chain links TRBV12-3 or TRBV12-4 with TRBJ2-5, with 15 bases lining up with TRBD2. V lost 6 bases, J lost 5 bases, and 10 bases stayed unmatched. The CDR3 has 17 residues. The CDR3 bases are TGTGCCAGCAGCCCTGGACTAGCGGGAGGGCCTTTGGAGACCCAGTACTTC. This codes for CASSPGLAGGPLETQYF.

The chain is built from TRBV12-3 or TRBV12-4 and TRBJ1-2; D remains unclear. The CDR3 spans 13 residues. V was cut by 3 bases and J by 4 bases, with 9 bases left in between. CDR3 bases: TGTGCCAGCAGTTTGACCGACGGCTATGGCTACACCTTC. As protein: CASSLTDGYGYTF.

The J gene is TRBJ1-5, the V gene TRBV18; D gene ambiguous. In germline, CDR1 is KGHSH, CDR2 LQKENI. The V and J ends lost 3 bases and 6 bases respectively, with 12 bases between them. The CDR3 totals 14 residues. DNA of the CDR3: TGTGCCAGCTCACCCGAGAGCCGGCTTCAGCCCCAGCATTTT. Protein: CASSPESRLQPQHF.

The chain recombines TRBV20-1 with TRBJ2-3; no reliable D call. Germline CDR1 reads DFQATT; CDR2 reads SNEGSKA (reference sequence). This CDR3 comprises 13 residues. The V end was cut by 6 bases, the J end by 4 bases, with 14 bases between. The CDR3 here is CSATSGRSDTQYF. The CDR3 DNA follows: TGCAGTGCCACGTCGGGTCGGTCAGATACGCAGTATTTT.

The CDR3 loop is CASGLGTVQETQYF. The CDR3 DNA is TGTGCTAGTGGTCTTGGGACAGTCCAAGAGACCCAGTACTTC. The chain joins TRBV12-5 to TRBJ2-5; 7 nucleotides match TRBD1. J was trimmed by 1 base and V by 5 bases; bases with no gene match: 4. The CDR3 has 14 residues. Germline values: CDR1 LGHNT, CDR2 FRNRAP.

The chain is built from TRBV30 and TRBJ2-1, with 8 bases matching TRBD2. J gave up 4 bases and V 2 bases, and 16 bases lay outside the gene matches. Germline V lookup: CDR1 GTSNPN, CDR2 SVGIG (reference sequence). The CDR3 extends over 18 amino acids. The CDR3 sequence is CAWSSPDGRALKYNEQFF. The CDR3 DNA reads as TGTGCCTGGAGTAGTCCTGACGGGAGGGCCCTAAAATACAATGAGCAGTTCTTC.

This chain uses TRBV5-4 with TRBJ1-5; 7 positions agree with TRBD1. This CDR3 contains 12 residues. The J segment lost 7 bases and the V segment lost 8 bases, leaving 6 bases of the junction unmatched. The germline V gene has CDR1 SGHNT and CDR2 YYREEE (reference sequence). The CDR3 region has the DNA TGTGCCAGTGGGGACAGCGGACAGCCCCAGCATTTT. This codes for CASGDSGQPQHF.

The V gene is TRBV20-1, the J gene TRBJ2-1, with D perhaps TRBD2 (5 bases). CDR3 length equals 15 residues. Trimming cost V 1 base and J 7 bases, with 17 bases left between them. Germline V gene data show CDR1 as DFQATT and CDR2 as SNEGSKA (reference sequence). Here the CDR3 reads CSARGTSRGWNEQFF. In DNA, the CDR3 is TGCAGTGCTAGAGGAACTAGTAGAGGGTGGAATGAGCAGTTCTTC.